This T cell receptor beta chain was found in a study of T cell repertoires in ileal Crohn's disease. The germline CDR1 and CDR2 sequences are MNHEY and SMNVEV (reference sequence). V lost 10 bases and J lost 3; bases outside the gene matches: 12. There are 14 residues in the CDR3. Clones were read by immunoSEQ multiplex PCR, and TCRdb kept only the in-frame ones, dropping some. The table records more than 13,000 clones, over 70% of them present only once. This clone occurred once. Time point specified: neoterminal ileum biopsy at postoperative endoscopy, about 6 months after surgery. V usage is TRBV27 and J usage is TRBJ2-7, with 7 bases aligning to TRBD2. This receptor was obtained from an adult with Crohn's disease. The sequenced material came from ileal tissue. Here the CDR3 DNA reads TGTGCCACATGGGCGGTGGGAGGGAGCTACGAGCAGTACTTC. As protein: CATWAVGGSYEQYF.